Each of the 30 T cell receptor beta chains below was sequenced from the same sample in a study of T cell repertoires in cytomegalovirus infection. Each CDR3 protein gets one entry after TCRdb re-called the reads with MiXCR. The table includes hundreds of thousands of distinct CDR3 sequences, 11% detected once. The sample comprised PBMCs. The receptor source for this set is a human donor in good health (CMV status not recorded). Some clones in this sample may be carry-over from other donors' samples.

This clonotype has just a few counts. This chain links TRBV14 with TRBJ1-2; 8 bases are a match to TRBD1. V lost 4 bases to trimming and J lost 8 bases; unmatched junction nucleotides: 6. Germline CDR1 reads SGHDN; CDR2 reads FVKESK. This CDR3 is built from 13 residues. The CDR3 coding sequence is TGTGCCAGCAGCCGACGGACAGGGAACGGCTACACCTTC. Translated: CASSRRTGNGYTF. Looking up the rest from reference TRBV14 and TRBJ1-2 gives the full variable domain: EAGVTQFPSHSVIEKGQTVTLRCDPISGHDNLYWYRRVMGKEIKFLLHFVKESKQDESGMPNNRFLAERTGGTYSTLKVQPAELEDSGVYFCASSRRTGNGYTFGSGTRLTVV.

This clonotype was picked up many times. The chain recombines TRBV7-6 with TRBJ2-7; no reliable D call. CDR1 SGHVS and CDR2 FNYEAQ come from the germline V gene. The CDR3 covers 15 residues. Deletions cut 1 base from V and 5 bases from J, with 15 bases between. In DNA, the CDR3 is TGTGCCAGCAGCTTAGGTTCGTACACCAACCACGAGCAGTACTTC. It yields the protein CASSLGSYTNHEQYF. Full variable domain (remainder filled in from reference TRBV7-6 and TRBJ2-7): GAGVSQSPRYKVTKRGQDVALRCDPISGHVSLYWYRQALGQGPEFLTYFNYEAQQDKSGLPNDRFSAERPEGSISTLTIQRTEQRDSAMYRCASSLGSYTNHEQYFGPGTRLTVT.

The rearrangement joins TRBV2 to TRBJ2-2, with D tentatively TRBD1 (7 bases). Trimming removed 9 bases at V and 5 bases at J, with 13 bases between. Germline V CDR1 and CDR2: SNHLY, FYNNEI. CDR3 length: 13 residues. CDR3: CARGGGPTGELFF. In DNA form, the CDR3 reads TGTGCCAGAGGAGGGGGCCCAACCGGGGAGCTGTTTTTT.

This clonotype was recorded a few times. This rearrangement joins TRBV27 to TRBJ1-5; unclear D gene. The CDR3 length is 15 residues. V lost 6 bases, J lost 2 bases, and 14 bases lay in between. The germline CDR1 and CDR2 sequences are MNHEY and SMNVEV (reference sequence). This CDR3 reads CASSSGVGGNQPQHF. CDR3 in DNA: TGTGCCAGCAGCAGCGGAGTGGGCGGCAATCAGCCCCAGCATTTT.

This clonotype came up many times. This chain uses TRBV7-8 with TRBJ2-1; the match to TRBD2 covers 10 bases. CDR1 is SGHVS and CDR2 is FQNEAQ in the germline V gene. CDR3 length: 16 amino acids. The junction had 8 bases not matched to a gene; V was cut back by 2 bases and J by 7 bases. CDR3 DNA: TGTGCCAGCAGCTTAATTCCAGCGGGAGGGGGGAATGAGCAGTTCTTC. Translation gives CASSLIPAGGGNEQFF.

The chain carries TRBV20-1 and TRBJ2-7; 9 bases fit TRBD1. The germline CDR1 and CDR2 sequences are DFQATT and SNEGSKA (reference sequence). The length of the CDR3 is 14 residues. The J segment lost 4 bases and the V segment lost 3 bases, leaving 7 bases of the junction unmatched. The CDR3 loop reads CSASESGQGYEQYF. For the CDR3, the DNA is TGCAGTGCTAGCGAGTCGGGACAGGGTTACGAGCAGTACTTC.

This clonotype has a count of ten or more. CDR3 bases: TGTGCCAGCAGTTACGAGCTATTTACTAATGAAAAACTGTTTTTT. Its protein is CASSYELFTNEKLFF. The rearrangement links TRBV6-5 to TRBJ1-4, with unresolved D. Trimming removed 2 bases from V and 2 bases from J, with 9 bases in between. Per germline, CDR1 MNHEY and CDR2 SVGAGI. This CDR3 spans 15 amino acids.

This rearrangement joins TRBV2 to TRBJ2-7; 8 bases are shared with TRBD1. Germline loops: CDR1 SNHLY, CDR2 FYNNEI. Trimming at V came to 4 bases and at J to 0 bases, leaving 11 bases not matched to a gene. CDR3 length equals 17 residues. DNA for the CDR3: TGTGCCAGCAGTGTGACAGGGGCCTCCTCGGCCTCCTACGAGCAGTACTTC. It is translated as CASSVTGASSASYEQYF. Complete variable domain (other parts from reference TRBV2 and TRBJ2-7): EPEVTQTPSHQVTQMGQEVILRCVPISNHLYFYWYRQILGQKVEFLVSFYNNEISEKSEIFDDQFSVERPDGSNFTLKIRSTKLEDSAMYFCASSVTGASSASYEQYFGPGTRLTVT.

The chain employs TRBV29-1 and TRBJ2-5; D gene unclear. Per the germline V gene, CDR1 is SQVTM and CDR2 is ANQGSEA. The CDR3 consists of 13 residues. Between the trimmed V and J ends, which lost 2 bases and 11 bases, there was a span of 18 bases. The CDR3 region is CSVELSYRSLQYF. The CDR3 DNA reads TGCAGCGTTGAATTGTCTTACAGATCCCTGCAGTACTTC.

V gene TRBV10-3 combines with J gene TRBJ2-2; D gene uncertain. The CDR3 has 12 amino acids. The V end lost 3 bases, the J end lost 6 bases, and 5 bases lay between the germline ends. The germline CDR1 and CDR2 sequences are ENHRY and SYGVKD. Here the CDR3 reads CAISDRAGELFF. Here the CDR3 DNA reads TGTGCCATCAGTGATCGAGCCGGGGAGCTGTTTTTT.

The chain joins TRBV2 to TRBJ2-1; 13 nucleotides line up with TRBD2. CDR1 and CDR2 (germline): SNHLY, FYNNEI. The CDR3 is 17 residues long. The V and J ends lost 8 bases and 8 bases, in that order; junction bases with no gene match: 15. This CDR3 reads CASGFPRTSGRSDEQFF. CDR3 DNA sequence: TGTGCCAGCGGCTTCCCCCGGACTAGCGGGAGATCTGATGAGCAGTTCTTC.

This clonotype turned up a few times. V and J are TRBV12-3 or TRBV12-4 and TRBJ2-7, with D possibly TRBD1 on 5 matching bases. The CDR3 consists of 13 residues. V was shortened by 0 bases and J by 6 bases, with 9 bases between the two germline ends. CDR3 nucleotides: TGTGCCAGCAGTTTAGCGCAGGGTTCCGAGCAGTACTTC. This codes for CASSLAQGSEQYF.

At least ten counts were recorded for this clonotype. The chain joins TRBV12-3 or TRBV12-4 to TRBJ2-3; D possibly corresponds to TRBD2 (5 bases). The CDR3 is 16 amino acids. The germline V and J ends were trimmed by 7 bases and 1 base, with 18 bases remaining between them. The CDR3 bases are TGTGCCAGCACCCCGGGCAGGTACGGGGGCACAGATACGCAGTATTTT. This encodes CASTPGRYGGTDTQYF.

This clonotype occurred many times. This chain joins TRBV6-1 and TRBJ2-7; a weak D match, TRBD2 (5 bases). Germline CDR1 and CDR2: MNHNS and SASEGT. The CDR3 is 17 residues long. The V end was cut by 0 bases, the J end by 3 bases, with 18 bases between. CDR3 amino acids: CASSEAWSGIGDYEQYF. The DNA of the CDR3 is TGTGCCAGCAGTGAAGCGTGGTCCGGGATTGGGGACTACGAGCAGTACTTC.

The chain has TRBV19 and TRBJ1-2, with D perhaps TRBD1 (6 bases). Germline values: CDR1 LNHDA, CDR2 SQIVND (reference sequence). This CDR3 spans 15 amino acids. The V end was cut by 3 bases, the J end by 7 bases, with 18 bases between. The CDR3 loop reads CASSMGAGVSSGYTF. CDR3 bases: TGTGCCAGTAGTATGGGGGCCGGGGTGTCGAGTGGCTACACCTTC.

A remark on this clonotype: This may come from a read error, since a much larger clone is one base off. The V call is TRBV12-3 or TRBV12-4, the J call TRBJ2-7; TRBD1 might be the D (6 bases). This CDR3 spans 13 amino acids. CDR3 nucleotides: TGTGTCAGCAGTTCGGGACACCGCTACGAGCAGTACTTC. Translation gives CVSSSGHRYEQYF.

This clonotype was seen at least ten times. This sequence joins TRBV11-2 and TRBJ1-6; the D is unclear. CDR1 is SGHAT and CDR2 is FQNNGV in the germline V gene. The CDR3 is 15 residues long. The V end lost 1 base, the J end lost 8 bases, and 12 bases lay between the germline ends. CDR3 DNA sequence: TGTGCCAGCAGCTTAGGTGGATTGGGTCATTCACCCCTCCACTTT. Translating it yields CASSLGGLGHSPLHF.

This clonotype has a handful of counts. The V gene is TRBV20-1, the J gene TRBJ1-1; no reliable D call. CDR1 and CDR2 (germline): DFQATT, SNEGSKA (reference sequence). This CDR3 region has 14 residues. Trimming stripped 5 bases from V and 1 base from J, with 14 bases between. Here the CDR3 reads CSAGRAGPNTEAFF. CDR3 bases: TGCAGTGCTGGTAGGGCAGGACCGAACACTGAAGCTTTCTTT.

This clonotype was recorded at least ten times. At one end, the junction sequence differs from germline, possibly due to a read error. V gene TRBV6-1 combines with J gene TRBJ2-2; D is possibly TRBD1 or TRBD2 (5 bases each). Germline V gene sequence: CDR1 MNHNS, CDR2 SASEGT. The CDR3 consists of 16 residues. The CDR3 sequence: CASNERDAANTGELFF. CDR3 coding DNA: TGTGCCAGCAATGAAAGGGACGCCGCGAACACCGGGGAGCTGTTTTTT.

In its sample, this clonotype was seen a few times. V gene TRBV6-6 combines with J gene TRBJ2-5; D is uncertain. The germline V and J ends were trimmed by 5 bases and 3 bases, with 10 bases remaining between them. The CDR3 sequence is 13 residues long. CDR1 and CDR2 (germline): MNHNY, SVGAGI (reference sequence). CDR3 in DNA: TGTGCCAGCAGTCCCCCCGAAGAAGAGACCCAGTACTTC. It is translated as CASSPPEEETQYF.

This clonotype was counted only a few times. The chain is built from TRBV7-9 and TRBJ2-5; tentatively, D is TRBD2 (6 bases). The V gene lost 5 bases and the J gene lost 5 bases, with 18 bases spanning the gap. Germline V lookup: CDR1 SEHNR, CDR2 FQNEAQ (reference sequence). CDR3 length: 15 amino acids. The DNA of the CDR3 is TGTGCCAGCAGCCTGGGACCTACGGCGGGGGAGACCCAGTACTTC. This sequence encodes CASSLGPTAGETQYF.

J is TRBJ1-6 and V is TRBV4-1; weak D call: TRBD1 (5 bases). Deletions cut 2 bases from V and 10 bases from J, with 15 bases between. This CDR3 is 15 amino acids long. Germline CDR1 reads MGHRA; CDR2 reads YSYEKL. CDR3 in DNA: TGCGCCAGCAGCCAATTGCGGGGCCTGGGATCACCCCTCCACTTT. Encoded protein: CASSQLRGLGSPLHF.

This clonotype came up many times. This sequence joins TRBV6-1 and TRBJ2-7, with 10 positions matching TRBD2. With V trimmed by 6 bases and J by 3 bases, 11 bases remained unmatched. CDR3 length: 16 amino acids. Germline-derived CDR1 and CDR2 are MNHNS and SASEGT. The CDR3 region has the DNA TGTGCCAGCAGCACCTTTGGGACTAGCGTATACTACGAGCAGTACTTC. This gives the protein CASSTFGTSVYYEQYF.

This clonotype was detected ten times or more. The chain employs TRBV7-9 and TRBJ2-1; 9 nucleotides agree with TRBD2. The V gene's germline CDR1 is SEHNR and CDR2 FQNEAQ (reference sequence). With 10 bases clipped from V and 10 bases from J, the junction kept 17 bases outside the gene matches. The CDR3 sequence is 15 residues long. The CDR3 DNA reads TGTGCCATTCCGCCAGGGGCTAGCGGGACCGGGGAGCAGTTCTTC. It is translated as CAIPPGASGTGEQFF.

The chain has TRBV7-9 and TRBJ2-7; 9 nucleotides match TRBD1. With 4 bases clipped from V and 9 bases from J, the junction kept 16 bases outside the gene matches. CDR1 is SEHNR, CDR2 FQNEAQ, per germline (reference sequence). The CDR3 extends over 16 amino acids. CDR3 bases: TGTGCCAGCAGCTCCCACCAAACAGGGGGCGCACACGGGCAGTACTTC. The encoded protein is CASSSHQTGGAHGQYF.

This clonotype was seen ten or more times. CDR3 in amino acids: CAISEGDEQFF. DNA of the CDR3: TGTGCCATCAGTGAGGGGGATGAGCAGTTCTTC. The V call is TRBV10-3, the J call TRBJ2-1; D not resolved. The germline CDR1 and CDR2 sequences are ENHRY and SYGVKD. V was cut by 2 bases and J by 8 bases, with 4 bases left in between. The CDR3 length is 11 residues.

This clonotype was counted at least ten times. This chain uses TRBV28 with TRBJ2-1; 8 nucleotides align to TRBD2. Trimming removed 7 bases from V and 2 bases from J; junction bases left unmatched: 7. CDR1 and CDR2 from the germline V gene are MDHEN and SYDVKM. CDR3 length: 15 amino acids. As DNA, the CDR3 is TGTGCCAGCATGGTCTCGGGACTAGCCTACAATGAGCAGTTCTTC. Translation: CASMVSGLAYNEQFF.

This clonotype showed up many times. V is TRBV19 and J is TRBJ1-1; D unclear. The V and J ends lost 4 bases and 10 bases respectively, with 13 bases between them. The CDR3 sequence is 12 residues long. CDR1 and CDR2 from the germline V gene are LNHDA and SQIVND (reference sequence). CDR3 sequence: CASSKGKTGAFF. CDR3 sequence (DNA): TGTGCCAGTAGTAAGGGAAAAACCGGAGCTTTCTTT.

A few counts support this clonotype. The V and J genes are TRBV6-5 and TRBJ1-3, with a tentative D call TRBD1 (5 bases). V was clipped by 2 bases and J by 0 bases, with 14 bases between them. CDR1 and CDR2 (germline): MNHEY, SVGAGI. The CDR3 extends over 17 amino acids. The CDR3 nucleotides read TGTGCCAGCAGTTACACGGGACGTCTAAGCTCTGGAAACACCATATATTTT. Translated: CASSYTGRLSSGNTIYF.

This clonotype showed up just a few times. The chain has TRBV12-3 or TRBV12-4 and TRBJ1-1, with TRBD1 as a possible D gene (5 bases). The CDR3 consists of 15 residues. The germline V and J ends were trimmed by 4 bases and 1 base, with 13 bases remaining between them. CDR3 bases: TGTGCCAGCAGTTCCCTGGCAGGGCGGAACACTGAAGCTTTCTTT. It is translated as CASSSLAGRNTEAFF.